Below are 16 T cell receptor beta chains sequenced from a single sample in a study of blood T cells in healthy people across ages. A J-beta primer mix and a sample-barcoded 5' primer were used in a second PCR of about 6 to 12 cycles. TCRdb reprocessed the 5' RACE reads with MiXCR, giving one entry per CDR3 protein. The sample consists of about 510,000 distinct CDR3 sequences, over 25% of them appearing once. Separately, the same data were catalogued under a study of T cells of mothers and their children.

Source material: blood. The receptors here all came from a boy younger than 10 in good health.

Only a few counts were recorded for this clonotype. V usage is TRBV20-1 and J usage is TRBJ2-7; D possibly matches TRBD1 or TRBD2 (5 bases each). Germline V gene sequence: CDR1 DFQATT, CDR2 SNEGSKA (reference sequence). The length of the CDR3 is 13 residues. V was trimmed by 6 bases and J by 4 bases, leaving 16 bases between them. CDR3 DNA: TGCAGTGCAGGGGTCGGAGGTAGATACGAGCAGTACTTC. Translated, it gives CSAGVGGRYEQYF.

This clonotype showed up just a few times. J is TRBJ2-5 and V is TRBV5-1, with TRBD2 matching 8 bases. V was clipped by 1 base and J by 3 bases; unmatched bases: 8. The CDR3 length is 16 residues. Germline assignment: CDR1 SGHRS and CDR2 YFSETQ. As DNA, the CDR3 is TGCGCCAGCAGCTTGTTCTCTCGGGGACTAGAAGAGACCCAGTACTTC. Amino acids: CASSLFSRGLEETQYF. Supplemented by reference TRBV5-1 and TRBJ2-5, the full variable domain reads KAGVTQTPRYLIKTRGQQVTLSCSPISGHRSVSWYQQTPGQGLQFLFEYFSETQRNKGNFPGRFSGRQFSNSRSEMNVSTLELGDSALYLCASSLFSRGLEETQYFGPGTRLLVL.

This clonotype was observed a handful of times. The chain is built from TRBV20-1 and TRBJ1-2; D not certain. Trimming took off 0 bases at V and 3 bases at J, with 17 bases between the two ends. This CDR3 spans 16 amino acids. In germline, CDR1 is DFQATT, CDR2 SNEGSKA (reference sequence). This CDR3 reads CSARDRLIVPDYGYTF. The CDR3 DNA is TGCAGTGCTAGAGATCGGTTAATAGTCCCCGACTATGGCTACACCTTC.

The V call is TRBV12-3 or TRBV12-4, the J call TRBJ2-5; D is unresolved. This CDR3 has 13 amino acids. Deletions cut 5 bases from V and 0 bases from J, with 7 bases between. CDR3 loop: CASSPPYQETQYF. The CDR3 region has the DNA TGTGCCAGCAGTCCTCCGTACCAAGAGACCCAGTACTTC.

This clonotype appeared a few times. The chain employs TRBV27 and TRBJ2-7, with D unclear. Germline V gene lookup returns CDR1 MNHEY and CDR2 SMNVEV (reference sequence). CDR3 length: 15 residues. The germline V and J ends were trimmed by 0 bases and 3 bases, with 12 bases remaining between them. CDR3 sequence (DNA): TGTGCCAGCAGTTTATCGGCAGGATACATCTACGAGCAGTACTTC. Encoded protein: CASSLSAGYIYEQYF.

V is TRBV7-3 and J is TRBJ2-3; D is possibly TRBD1 or TRBD2 (5 bases each). V was trimmed by 8 bases and J by 4 bases, leaving 13 bases between them. This CDR3 has 13 residues. Looked up from germline, CDR1 is SGHTA and CDR2 is FQGTGA. This chain's CDR3 is CASGLGTSDTQYF. CDR3 in DNA: TGTGCCAGCGGTCTTGGGACCTCAGATACGCAGTATTTT.

This clonotype was recorded a few times. The chain employs TRBV29-1 and TRBJ1-1, with D perhaps TRBD1 (6 bases). CDR1 SQVTM and CDR2 ANQGSEA come from the germline V gene. The CDR3 is 17 amino acids. V was shortened by 6 bases and J by 0 bases, with 23 bases between the two germline ends. CDR3 sequence: CSVSTGTPYDMNTEAFF. CDR3 DNA: TGCAGCGTATCAACCGGGACACCTTATGACATGAACACTGAAGCTTTCTTT.

The chain recombines TRBV19 with TRBJ1-2, with D uncertain. CDR1 is LNHDA and CDR2 is SQIVND in the germline V gene (reference sequence). V lost 7 bases and J lost 2, with 11 bases in between. CDR3 length: 13 residues. As DNA, the CDR3 is TGTGCCAGTAACACAGATACGAACTATGGCTACACCTTC. This gives the protein CASNTDTNYGYTF. Based on the CDR3 plus reference TRBV19 and TRBJ1-2, the full variable domain is DGGITQSPKYLFRKEGQNVTLSCEQNLNHDAMYWYRQDPGQGLRLIYYSQIVNDFQKGDIAEGYSVSREKKESFPLTVTSAQKNPTAFYLCASNTDTNYGYTFGSGTRLTVV.

There are many counts of this clonotype. This rearrangement joins TRBV18 to TRBJ2-5; unclear D gene. V was clipped by 0 bases and J by 1 base, with 3 bases between them. In germline, CDR1 is KGHSH, CDR2 LQKENI. CDR3 length: 13 amino acids. CDR3 DNA: TGTGCCAGCTCACCACCGTCCCAAGAGACCCAGTACTTC. The encoded protein is CASSPPSQETQYF.

The chain recombines TRBV5-1 with TRBJ2-3; weak D call: TRBD1 (6 bases). Germline V gene data show CDR1 as SGHRS and CDR2 as YFSETQ. V was shortened by 4 bases and J by 2 bases, with 20 bases between the two germline ends. CDR3 length equals 17 residues. Here the CDR3 reads CASSAFDGTFFTDTQYF. The CDR3 DNA is TGCGCCAGCAGCGCATTTGACGGGACATTCTTCACAGATACGCAGTATTTT. The entire variable domain, with the rest obtained from reference TRBV5-1 and TRBJ2-3, is as follows: KAGVTQTPRYLIKTRGQQVTLSCSPISGHRSVSWYQQTPGQGLQFLFEYFSETQRNKGNFPGRFSGRQFSNSRSEMNVSTLELGDSALYLCASSAFDGTFFTDTQYFGPGTRLTVL.

This clonotype showed up just a few times. The gene calls are TRBV6-1 and TRBJ1-5, with D perhaps TRBD1 (6 bases). Germline-derived CDR1 and CDR2 are MNHNS and SASEGT. This CDR3 has 13 amino acids. Deletions cut 6 bases from V and 6 bases from J, with 12 bases between. The CDR3 protein is CASSPSGAQPQHF. The CDR3 bases are TGTGCCAGCAGCCCTTCGGGGGCTCAGCCCCAGCATTTT.

This clonotype was detected only a few times. V is TRBV20-1 and J is TRBJ1-2, with a weak D call TRBD1 (6 bases). V lost 2 bases, J lost 12 bases, and 13 bases lay in between. CDR3 length: 11 amino acids. Looked up from germline, CDR1 is DFQATT and CDR2 is SNEGSKA (reference sequence). CDR3 sequence (DNA): TGCAGTGCTAGAAACCACAGGGAAAACACCTTC. The encoded protein is CSARNHRENTF.

This clonotype was seen a few times. The V and J genes are TRBV20-1 and TRBJ2-5; no definite D call. Per the germline V gene, CDR1 is DFQATT and CDR2 is SNEGSKA (reference sequence). The CDR3 runs 11 residues. Trimming cost V 3 bases and J 2 bases, with 4 bases left between them. CDR3 in DNA: TGCAGTGCTAGCCTTCAAGAGACCCAGTACTTC. It is translated as CSASLQETQYF.

The V gene is TRBV6-2 or TRBV6-3, the J gene TRBJ2-3; D is undetermined. The CDR3 contains 16 residues. CDR1 and CDR2 (germline): MNHEY, SVGEGT. Trimming cost V 2 bases and J 0 bases, with 12 bases left between them. The CDR3 DNA sequence: TGTGCCAGCAGTTACGGGCTGGCGAGGAGCACAGATACGCAGTATTTT. It encodes CASSYGLARSTDTQYF.

This clonotype was seen once. V gene TRBV14 combines with J gene TRBJ2-4, with a possible D match to TRBD2 (6 bases). The CDR3 totals 15 residues. With 4 bases removed from V and 8 bases from J, the gap between germline ends came to 18 bases. From germline, CDR1 is SGHDN and CDR2 FVKESK. For the CDR3, the DNA is TGTGCCAGCAGCCCCGGACTAACCGTAAGGGACATTCAGTACTTC. Translation: CASSPGLTVRDIQYF. Drawing the rest from reference TRBV14 and TRBJ2-4, the complete variable domain is EAGVTQFPSHSVIEKGQTVTLRCDPISGHDNLYWYRRVMGKEIKFLLHFVKESKQDESGMPNNRFLAERTGGTYSTLKVQPAELEDSGVYFCASSPGLTVRDIQYFGAGTRLSVL.

This clonotype has a handful of counts. The chain links TRBV7-9 to TRBJ2-2; 8 bases line up with TRBD1. The junction had 6 bases not matched to a gene; V was cut back by 5 bases and J by 7 bases. The germline gives CDR1 SEHNR, CDR2 FQNEAQ (reference sequence). The CDR3 extends over 14 amino acids. CDR3 in amino acids: CASSPGTGLGELFF. CDR3 bases: TGTGCCAGCAGCCCTGGGACAGGCCTCGGGGAGCTGTTTTTT.